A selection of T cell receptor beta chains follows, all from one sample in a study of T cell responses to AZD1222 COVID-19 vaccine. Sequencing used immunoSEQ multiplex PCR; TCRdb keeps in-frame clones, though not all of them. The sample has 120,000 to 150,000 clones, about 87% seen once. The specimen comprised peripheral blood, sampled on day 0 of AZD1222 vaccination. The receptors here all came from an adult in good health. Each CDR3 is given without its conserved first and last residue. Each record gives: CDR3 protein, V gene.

CDR3aa: AIETGAYNSPLH
v_gene: TRBV28

CDR3aa: AWSLQINYGYT
v_gene: TRBV30

CDR3aa: ASSQDINEQY
v_gene: TRBV3-1/TRBV3-2

CDR3aa: ASSFGHSNQPQH
v_gene: TRBV5-6

CDR3aa: ASSLDGSTDTQY
v_gene: TRBV7-2

CDR3aa: ASSQRGDGYT
v_gene: TRBV4-3

CDR3aa: ASSTKPGQGPYEQY
v_gene: TRBV19

CDR3aa: ASSPGQGNEKLF
v_gene: TRBV5-1

CDR3aa: ASSQPGETEAF
v_gene: TRBV3-1/TRBV3-2

CDR3aa: ASSEQPLKTGSYGYT
v_gene: TRBV2

CDR3aa: ASSELGQSYGYT
v_gene: TRBV2

CDR3aa: ASNKRVGAGYYYGYT
v_gene: TRBV14

CDR3aa: ASSLDAGGGGYT
v_gene: TRBV5-4

CDR3aa: ASSLAATGELF
v_gene: TRBV2

CDR3aa: ASSSGPHYEQY
v_gene: TRBV7-7

CDR3aa: ASSPTGGYNEQF
v_gene: TRBV28

CDR3aa: ASSFLVNEQF
v_gene: TRBV5-6

CDR3aa: ASSLDGRGQETQY
v_gene: TRBV5-1

CDR3aa: ASSHGNSGNTIY
v_gene: TRBV7-2

CDR3aa: ASSPSELVRNTIY
v_gene: TRBV11-2

CDR3aa: ASSQDYRGGDIQY
v_gene: TRBV4-3

CDR3aa: ASSQWGLGTEAF
v_gene: TRBV4-2

CDR3aa: ASSGYNEQF
v_gene: TRBV9